A single T cell receptor (beta chain) is shown here with its context. Germline CDR1 SGHDN, CDR2 FVKESK. Trimming stripped 4 bases from V and 6 bases from J, with 12 bases between. The CDR3 spans 14 residues. The sample comes from a study of cytomegalovirus exposure and HLA in healthy donors. The PCR ran on 60 Vbeta and 13 Jbeta primers. TCRdb keeps only in-frame clones here, not all; method: immunoSEQ multiplex PCR. The sample consists of about 110,000 clones, 60% to 75% of them appearing once. The specimen sequenced was PBMCs. This chain uses TRBV14 with TRBJ1-4, with D hard to call. This receptor was identified in a man in his forties or fifties in good health and CMV-seropositive. CDR3 protein: CASSPWSTDEKLFF. Written as DNA, the CDR3 is TGTGCCAGCAGCCCATGGAGCACGGATGAAAAACTGTTTTTT. Using reference TRBV14 and TRBJ1-4 for the parts outside the CDR3, the full variable domain is EAGVTQFPSHSVIEKGQTVTLRCDPISGHDNLYWYRRVMGKEIKFLLHFVKESKQDESGMPNNRFLAERTGGTYSTLKVQPAELEDSGVYFCASSPWSTDEKLFFGSGTQLSVL.